The entry that follows covers one T cell receptor beta chain sequence. The data were obtained in a study of blood T cell repertoires in COVID-19. Study in general: In each case, the material was cDNA or gDNA derived from T cells, B-cell-depleted T cells, or PBMCs.

Seattle patients were enrolled while actively infected and followed longitudinally. Under the authors' procedure: Scientists estimated how many nucleated cells there were by amplifying reference gene primers. Method: immunoSEQ multiplex PCR; TCRdb's copy keeps in-frame clones and lacks some. That table supplies the V and J calls and clone size; D and trimming were determined from the DNA. The sample shows fewer than 350,000 clones, roughly nine tenths of them seen only once. The clonotype originates from a woman in her twenties or thirties with COVID-19, enrolled during active disease. Sequenced sample: peripheral blood.

The chain's CDR3 is CASSFTGTGELFF. DNA for the CDR3: TGTGCCAGCAGTTTCACAGGGACCGGGGAGCTGTTTTTT. The chain uses TRBV12-3 or TRBV12-4 and TRBJ2-2; D possibly corresponds to TRBD1 (6 bases). The CDR3 runs 13 residues. V dropped 3 bases and J dropped 5 bases, with 7 bases sitting between them.